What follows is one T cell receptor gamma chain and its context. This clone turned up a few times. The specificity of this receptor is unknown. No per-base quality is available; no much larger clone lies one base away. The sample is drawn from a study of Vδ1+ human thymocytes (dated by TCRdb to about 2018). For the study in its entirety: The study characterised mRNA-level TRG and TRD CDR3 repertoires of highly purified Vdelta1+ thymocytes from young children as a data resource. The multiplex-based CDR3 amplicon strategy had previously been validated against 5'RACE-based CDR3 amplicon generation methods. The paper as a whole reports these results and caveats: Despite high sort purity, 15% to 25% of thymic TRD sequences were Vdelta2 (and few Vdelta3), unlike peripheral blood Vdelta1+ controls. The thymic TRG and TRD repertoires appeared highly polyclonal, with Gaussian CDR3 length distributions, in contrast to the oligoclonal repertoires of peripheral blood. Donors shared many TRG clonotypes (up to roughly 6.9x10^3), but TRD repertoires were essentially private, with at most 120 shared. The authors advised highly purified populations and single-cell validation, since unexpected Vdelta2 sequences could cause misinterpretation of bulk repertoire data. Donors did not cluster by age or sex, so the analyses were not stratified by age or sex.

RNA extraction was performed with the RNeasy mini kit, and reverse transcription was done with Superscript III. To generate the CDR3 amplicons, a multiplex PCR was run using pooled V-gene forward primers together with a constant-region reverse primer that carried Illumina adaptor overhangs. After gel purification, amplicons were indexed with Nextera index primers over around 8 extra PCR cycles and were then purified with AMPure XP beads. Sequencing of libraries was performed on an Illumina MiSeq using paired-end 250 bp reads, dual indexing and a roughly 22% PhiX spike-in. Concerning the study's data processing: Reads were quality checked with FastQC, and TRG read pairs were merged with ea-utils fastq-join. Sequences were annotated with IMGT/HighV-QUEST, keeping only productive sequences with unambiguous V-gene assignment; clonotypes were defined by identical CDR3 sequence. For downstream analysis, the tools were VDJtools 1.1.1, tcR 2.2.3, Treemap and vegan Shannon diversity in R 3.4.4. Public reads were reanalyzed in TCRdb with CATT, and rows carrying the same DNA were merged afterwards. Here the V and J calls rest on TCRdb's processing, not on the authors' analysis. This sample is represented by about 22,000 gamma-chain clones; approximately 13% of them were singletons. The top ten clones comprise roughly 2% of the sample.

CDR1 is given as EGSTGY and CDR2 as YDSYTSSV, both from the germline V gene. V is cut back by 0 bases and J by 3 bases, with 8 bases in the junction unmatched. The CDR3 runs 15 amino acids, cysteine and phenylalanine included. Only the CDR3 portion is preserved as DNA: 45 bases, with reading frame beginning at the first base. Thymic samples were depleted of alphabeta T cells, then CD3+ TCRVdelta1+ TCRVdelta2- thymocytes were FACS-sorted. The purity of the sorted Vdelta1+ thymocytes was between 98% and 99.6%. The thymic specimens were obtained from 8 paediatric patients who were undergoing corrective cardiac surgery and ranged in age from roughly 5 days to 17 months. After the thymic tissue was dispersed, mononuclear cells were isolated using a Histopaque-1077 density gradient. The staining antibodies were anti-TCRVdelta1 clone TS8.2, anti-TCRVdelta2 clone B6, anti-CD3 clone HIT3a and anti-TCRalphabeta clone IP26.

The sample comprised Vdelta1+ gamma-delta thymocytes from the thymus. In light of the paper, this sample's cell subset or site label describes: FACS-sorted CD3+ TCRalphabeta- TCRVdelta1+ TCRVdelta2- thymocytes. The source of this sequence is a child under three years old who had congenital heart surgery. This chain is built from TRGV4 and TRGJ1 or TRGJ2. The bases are TGTGCCACCTGGGATGGGCCCAGACGTTATTATAAGAAACTCTTT. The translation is CATWDGPRRYYKKLF.